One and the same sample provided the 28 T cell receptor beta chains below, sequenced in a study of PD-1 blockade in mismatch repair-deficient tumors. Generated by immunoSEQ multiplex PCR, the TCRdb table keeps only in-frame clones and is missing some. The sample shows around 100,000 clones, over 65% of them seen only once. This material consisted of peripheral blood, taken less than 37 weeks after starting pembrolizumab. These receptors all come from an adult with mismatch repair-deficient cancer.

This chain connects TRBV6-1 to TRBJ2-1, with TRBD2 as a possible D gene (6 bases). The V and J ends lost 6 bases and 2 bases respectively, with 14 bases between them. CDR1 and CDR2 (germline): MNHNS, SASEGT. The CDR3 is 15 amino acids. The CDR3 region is CASRRASEAYNEQFF. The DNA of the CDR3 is TGTGCCAGCAGGAGGGCTAGCGAAGCCTACAATGAGCAGTTCTTC.

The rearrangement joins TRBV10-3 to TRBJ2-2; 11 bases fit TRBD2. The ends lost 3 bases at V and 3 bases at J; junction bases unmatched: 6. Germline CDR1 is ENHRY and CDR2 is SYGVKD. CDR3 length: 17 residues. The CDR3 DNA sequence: TGTGCCATCAGTGAAGGGCTAGCGGGGGGATACACCGGGGAGCTGTTTTTT. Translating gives CAISEGLAGGYTGELFF.

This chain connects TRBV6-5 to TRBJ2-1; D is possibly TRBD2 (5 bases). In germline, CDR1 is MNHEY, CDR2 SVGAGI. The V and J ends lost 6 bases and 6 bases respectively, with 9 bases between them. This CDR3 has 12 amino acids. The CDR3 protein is CASSVAGNEQFF. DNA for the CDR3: TGTGCCAGCAGCGTCGCGGGCAATGAGCAGTTCTTC.

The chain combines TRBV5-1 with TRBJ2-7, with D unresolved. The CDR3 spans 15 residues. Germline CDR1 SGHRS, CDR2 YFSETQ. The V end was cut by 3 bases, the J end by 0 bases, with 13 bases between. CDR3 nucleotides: TGCGCCAGCAGCTCCATGGCCGGCAGCTCCTACGAGCAGTACTTC. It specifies CASSSMAGSSYEQYF.

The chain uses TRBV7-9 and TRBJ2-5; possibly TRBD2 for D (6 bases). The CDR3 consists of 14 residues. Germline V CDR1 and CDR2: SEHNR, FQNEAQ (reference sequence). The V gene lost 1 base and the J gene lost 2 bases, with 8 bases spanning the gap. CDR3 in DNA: TGTGCCAGCAGCTTAGGGCGGGGACAAGAGACCCAGTACTTC. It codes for CASSLGRGQETQYF. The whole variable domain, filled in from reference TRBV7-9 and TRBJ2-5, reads DTGVSQNPRHKITKRGQNVTFRCDPISEHNRLYWYRQTLGQGPEFLTYFQNEAQLEKSRLLSDRFSAERPKGSFSTLEIQRTEQGDSAMYLCASSLGRGQETQYFGPGTRLLVL.

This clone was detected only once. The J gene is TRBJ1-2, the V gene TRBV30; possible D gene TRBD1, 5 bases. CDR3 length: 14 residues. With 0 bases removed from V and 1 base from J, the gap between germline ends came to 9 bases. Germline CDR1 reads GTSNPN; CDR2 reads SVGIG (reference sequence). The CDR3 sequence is CAWSVLGVNYGYTF. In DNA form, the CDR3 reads TGTGCCTGGAGTGTACTGGGGGTTAACTATGGCTACACCTTC.

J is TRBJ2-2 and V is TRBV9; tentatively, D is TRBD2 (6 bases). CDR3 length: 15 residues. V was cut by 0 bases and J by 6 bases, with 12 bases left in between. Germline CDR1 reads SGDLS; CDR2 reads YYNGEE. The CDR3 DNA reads TGTGCCAGCAGCGTAGCTCGGCGGGGAGCCGGGGAGCTGTTTTTT. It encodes CASSVARRGAGELFF.

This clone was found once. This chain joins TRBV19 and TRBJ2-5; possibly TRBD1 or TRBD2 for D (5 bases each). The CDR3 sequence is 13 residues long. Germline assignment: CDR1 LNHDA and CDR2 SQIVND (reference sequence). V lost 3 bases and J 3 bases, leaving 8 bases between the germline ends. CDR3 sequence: CASSMGREETQYF. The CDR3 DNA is TGTGCCAGTAGTATGGGGCGGGAAGAGACCCAGTACTTC.

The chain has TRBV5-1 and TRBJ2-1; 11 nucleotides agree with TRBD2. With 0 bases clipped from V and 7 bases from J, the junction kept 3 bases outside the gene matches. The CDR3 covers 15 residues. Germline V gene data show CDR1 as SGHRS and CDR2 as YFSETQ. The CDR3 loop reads CASSLAASGRNEQFF. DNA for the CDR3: TGCGCCAGCAGCTTGGCGGCTAGCGGGAGGAATGAGCAGTTCTTC.

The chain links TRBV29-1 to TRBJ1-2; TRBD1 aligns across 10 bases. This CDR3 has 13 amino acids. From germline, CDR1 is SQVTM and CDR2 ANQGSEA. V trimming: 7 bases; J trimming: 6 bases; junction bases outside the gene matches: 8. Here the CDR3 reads CSAQTGGSNGYTF. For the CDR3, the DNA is TGCAGCGCTCAGACAGGGGGCTCAAATGGCTACACCTTC. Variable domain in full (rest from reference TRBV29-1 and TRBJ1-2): SAVISQKPSRDICQRGTSLTIQCQVDSQVTMMFWYRQQPGQSLTLIATANQGSEATYESGFVIDKFPISRPNLTFSTLTVSNMSPEDSSIYLCSAQTGGSNGYTFGSGTRLTVV.

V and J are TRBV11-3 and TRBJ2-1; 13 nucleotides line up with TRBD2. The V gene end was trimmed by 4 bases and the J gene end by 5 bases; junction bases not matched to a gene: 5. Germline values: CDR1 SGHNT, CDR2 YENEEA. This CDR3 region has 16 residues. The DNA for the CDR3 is TGTGCCAGCAGCTCGCAGGGACTAGCGGGAAACAATGAGCAGTTCTTC. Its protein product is CASSSQGLAGNNEQFF.

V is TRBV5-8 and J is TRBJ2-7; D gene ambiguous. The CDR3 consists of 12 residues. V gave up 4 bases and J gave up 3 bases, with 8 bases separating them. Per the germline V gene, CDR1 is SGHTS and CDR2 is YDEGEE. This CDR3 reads CASSPVGYEQYF. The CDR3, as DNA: TGTGCCAGCAGCCCGGTAGGCTACGAGCAGTACTTC.

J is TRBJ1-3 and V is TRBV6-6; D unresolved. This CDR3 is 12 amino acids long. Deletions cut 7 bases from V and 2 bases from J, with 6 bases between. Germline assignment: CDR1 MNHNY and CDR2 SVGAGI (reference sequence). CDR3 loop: CASTKAGNTIYF. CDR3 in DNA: TGTGCCAGCACTAAAGCTGGAAACACCATATATTTT.

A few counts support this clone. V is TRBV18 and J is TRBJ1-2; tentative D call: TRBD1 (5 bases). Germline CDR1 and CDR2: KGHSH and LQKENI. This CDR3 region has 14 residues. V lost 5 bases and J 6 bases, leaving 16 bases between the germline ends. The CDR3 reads CASSAVMGDHGYTF. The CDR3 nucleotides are TGTGCCAGCTCAGCCGTGATGGGGGACCATGGCTACACCTTC.

The CDR3 spells CASSLVGQGETQYF. The CDR3 coding sequence is TGTGCCAGCAGCTTAGTAGGACAGGGTGAGACCCAGTACTTC. The V and J genes are TRBV5-4 and TRBJ2-5, with 8 positions matching TRBD1. V lost 2 bases to trimming and J lost 5 bases; unmatched junction nucleotides: 5. The CDR3 totals 14 residues. The germline CDR1 and CDR2 sequences are SGHNT and YYREEE (reference sequence).

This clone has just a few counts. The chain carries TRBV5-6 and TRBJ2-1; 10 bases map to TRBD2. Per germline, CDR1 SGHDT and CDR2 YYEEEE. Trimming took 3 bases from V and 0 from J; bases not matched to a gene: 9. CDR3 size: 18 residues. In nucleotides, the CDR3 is TGTGCCAGCAGCTCGAGCTCCGGGACTAGCGTCTCCTACAATGAGCAGTTCTTC. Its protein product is CASSSSSGTSVSYNEQFF.

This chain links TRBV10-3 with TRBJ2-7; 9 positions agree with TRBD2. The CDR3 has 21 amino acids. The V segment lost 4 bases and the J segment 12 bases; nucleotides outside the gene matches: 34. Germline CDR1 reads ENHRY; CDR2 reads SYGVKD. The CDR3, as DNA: TGTGCCATCAGTGCCAGTTTGTCTGTCGGCGGGAGGGCCCAAGGAGAAGATGTGTTGTACTTC. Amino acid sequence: CAISASLSVGGRAQGEDVLYF.

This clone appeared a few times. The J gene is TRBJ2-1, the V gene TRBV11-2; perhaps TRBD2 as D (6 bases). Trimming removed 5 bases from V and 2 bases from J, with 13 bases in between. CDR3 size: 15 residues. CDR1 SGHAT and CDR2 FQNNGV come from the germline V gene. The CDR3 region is CASSPGDGTYNEQFF. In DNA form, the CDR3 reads TGTGCCAGCAGCCCGGGGGACGGGACCTACAATGAGCAGTTCTTC.

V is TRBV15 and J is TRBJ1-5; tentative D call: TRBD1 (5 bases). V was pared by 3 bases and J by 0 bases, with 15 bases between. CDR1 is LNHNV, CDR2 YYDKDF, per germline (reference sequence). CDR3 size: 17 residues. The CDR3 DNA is TGTGCCACCAGCAGGGGGTCACAGGTATATAGCAATCAGCCCCAGCATTTT. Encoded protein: CATSRGSQVYSNQPQHF.

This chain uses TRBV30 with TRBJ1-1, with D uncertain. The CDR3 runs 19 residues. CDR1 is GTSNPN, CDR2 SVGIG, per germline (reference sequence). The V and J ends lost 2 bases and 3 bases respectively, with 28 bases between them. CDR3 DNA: TGTGCCTGGAGTTCATCACTCCGGGCCTCTTTATCTAGGGACACTGAAGCTTTCTTT. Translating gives CAWSSSLRASLSRDTEAFF. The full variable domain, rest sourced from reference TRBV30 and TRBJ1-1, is SQTIHQWPATLVQPVGSPLSLECTVEGTSNPNLYWYRQAAGRGLQLLFYSVGIGQISSEVPQNLSASRPQDRQFILSSKKLLLSDSGFYLCAWSSSLRASLSRDTEAFFGQGTRLTVV.

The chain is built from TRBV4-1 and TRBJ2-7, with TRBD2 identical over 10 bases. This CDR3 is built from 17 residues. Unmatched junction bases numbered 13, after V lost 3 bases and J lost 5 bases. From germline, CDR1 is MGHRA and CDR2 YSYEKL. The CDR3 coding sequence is TGCGCCAGCAGCCACCGTGCACTAGCGGGAATTGGAGACGAGCAGTACTTC. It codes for CASSHRALAGIGDEQYF.

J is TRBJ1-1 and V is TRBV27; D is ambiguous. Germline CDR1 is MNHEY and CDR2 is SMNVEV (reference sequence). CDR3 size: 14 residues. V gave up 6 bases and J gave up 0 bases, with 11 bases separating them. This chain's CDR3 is CASRDVAMNTEAFF. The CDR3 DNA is TGTGCCAGCAGGGACGTGGCCATGAACACTGAAGCTTTCTTT.

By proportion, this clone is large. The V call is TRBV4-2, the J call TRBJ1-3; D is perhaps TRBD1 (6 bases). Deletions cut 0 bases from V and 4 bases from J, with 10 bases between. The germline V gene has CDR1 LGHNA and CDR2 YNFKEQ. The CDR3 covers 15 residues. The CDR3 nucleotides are TGTGCCAGCAGCCAAGATGAGGGGGGAGGAAACACCATATATTTT. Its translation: CASSQDEGGGNTIYF.

CDR3 nucleotide sequence: TGTGCCAGTAGTATCCGGGACAGGGACTACAATGAGCAGTTCTTC. It codes for CASSIRDRDYNEQFF. V gene TRBV19 combines with J gene TRBJ2-1, with 9 bases identical to TRBD1. CDR1 is LNHDA, CDR2 SQIVND, per germline (reference sequence). The V gene end was trimmed by 3 bases and the J gene end by 3 bases; junction bases not matched to a gene: 3. The length of the CDR3 is 15 residues.

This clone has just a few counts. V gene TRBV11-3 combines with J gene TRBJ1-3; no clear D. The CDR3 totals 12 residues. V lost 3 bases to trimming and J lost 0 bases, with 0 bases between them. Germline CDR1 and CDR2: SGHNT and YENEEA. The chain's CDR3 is CASSFSGNTIYF. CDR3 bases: TGTGCCAGCAGCTTCTCTGGAAACACCATATATTTT.

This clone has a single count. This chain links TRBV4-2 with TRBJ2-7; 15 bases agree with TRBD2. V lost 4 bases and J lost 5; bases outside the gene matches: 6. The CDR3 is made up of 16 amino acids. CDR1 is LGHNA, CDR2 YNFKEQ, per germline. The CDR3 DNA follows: TGTGCCAGCAGCCCGGGGACTAGCGGGAGGAAAGACGAGCAGTACTTC. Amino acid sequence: CASSPGTSGRKDEQYF.

The CDR3 nucleotides read TGTGCCAGCAGCTTTTCGGCCAACACTGAAGCTTTCTTT. Translated, it gives CASSFSANTEAFF. The chain joins TRBV5-4 to TRBJ1-1, with D unresolved. The germline V gene has CDR1 SGHNT and CDR2 YYREEE (reference sequence). Trimming removed 2 bases at V and 2 bases at J, with 7 bases between. This CDR3 has 13 residues.

CDR3 amino acids: CASARVVQETQYF. The CDR3 DNA reads TGCGCCAGCGCCCGGGTGGTCCAAGAGACCCAGTACTTC. This chain links TRBV5-1 with TRBJ2-5, with D unclear. This CDR3 is built from 13 residues. Trimming took 7 bases from V and 1 from J, leaving 11 bases between them. Looked up from germline, CDR1 is SGHRS and CDR2 is YFSETQ.